This T cell receptor (beta chain) came from a study of blood T cell repertoires in COVID-19 (dated by TCRdb to 2018 to 2020). Background on the whole study: Samples from collaborators originated in the United States, Italy and Spain and spanned both the acute and convalescent phases of COVID-19. The dataset comprised deeply sampled blood TCRbeta repertoires from subjects exposed to, actively infected with, or recovered from COVID-19. HLA class I and class II types, where available, came from metadata supplied by the sample provider rather than from assay-based typing. Nearly every sample came with metadata listing a de-identified subject ID, COVID-19 status, age in years and sex. The prospective study material was composed of cDNA or gDNA derived from T cells, B-cell-depleted T cells, or PBMCs. The repertoires were released in a freely available public database meant as a resource for research on the immune response to SARS-CoV-2. The samples were drawn from the first 160 participants of the ongoing ImmuneRACE study and from 1,254 subjects provided by 6 global collaborators. Points the paper makes about the study in general: How much clinical and demographic metadata was included differed by source and by participant, and the metadata was provided uncurated.

The collaborating institutions used their own protocols to collect whole blood in K2EDTA tubes. For TCRbeta analysis, collaborators shipped samples as frozen whole blood, isolated PBMCs, or DNA extracted from either of those sample types. TCRbeta CDR3 regions were amplified from genomic DNA using the immunoSEQ Assay, a bias-controlled multiplex PCR. The study's processing was this. Within the assay, amplification of reference gene primers was used to estimate how many nucleated cells each sample contained. To quantify the absolute abundance of each unique TCRbeta CDR3 rearrangement, sequence reads were collapsed and filtered. For each sample, productive Simpson clonality was calculated as the square root of Simpson's diversity index over productive rearrangements. TCRdb provides this immuneACCESS table in a form limited to in-frame rearrangements. Some clones are lacking; in checked studies, under half of them reflect an unresolved V gene, and why the rest are absent is not known. V, J and clone size were drawn from that table, and D and trimming were deduced from the DNA. Across this sample there are about 220,000 clones, with 84% seen only once. The top ten hold 9.7% of the sample.

The junction shows trimming of 1 base on V and 2 bases on J, plus 9 bases between the germline ends. The CDR3, from cysteine to phenylalanine, totals 15 residues. The only DNA kept is the CDR3, 45 bases in frame from the first base. Per the germline V gene, KGHSH is the CDR1 and LQKENI is the CDR2. Regarding this clone: Its antigen target is currently unknown. No much larger clone exists at a distance of one base, and base qualities are not known.

The sequenced material came from peripheral blood. This clonotype was obtained from a man aged 50-60 years with active or convalescent COVID-19. This chain is built from TRBV18 and TRBJ2-1; perhaps TRBD2 is the D gene, with 6 bases matching. This receptor carries the CDR3 CASSPLASAYNEQFF. DNA sequence: TGTGCCAGCTCACCACTAGCTAGCGCCTACAATGAGCAGTTCTTC.